One and the same sample provided the 20 T cell receptor beta chains below, sequenced in a study of blood T cell repertoires in COVID-19. The method was immunoSEQ multiplex PCR; TCRdb's version includes in-frame clones alone and lacks a portion of them. The top ten clones hold roughly 10% of a sample with 150,000 to 200,000 clones, 88% of them seen once. The sample was PBMCs or T cells enriched from blood (not recorded which). The source of these receptors is a woman in her late teens or twenties who had recovered from COVID-19.

The DNA of the CDR3 is TGTGCCAGTACCGGGGATTCACCCCTCCACTTT. Amino acid sequence: CASTGDSPLHF. J is TRBJ1-6 and V is TRBV28; D gene uncertain. The CDR3 covers 11 residues. Germline values: CDR1 MDHEN, CDR2 SYDVKM. V shed 9 bases and J shed 8 bases, with 8 bases lying between them.

The V gene is TRBV18, the J gene TRBJ1-2; 7 bases agree with TRBD1. This CDR3 comprises 15 residues. The junction had 8 bases not matched to a gene; V was cut back by 4 bases and J by 3 bases. The V gene's germline CDR1 is KGHSH and CDR2 LQKENI. In nucleotides, the CDR3 is TGTGCCAGCTCACACGGGCCGGGACAGTACTATGGCTACACCTTC. Translation gives CASSHGPGQYYGYTF.

V usage is TRBV3-1 (or the pseudogene TRBV3-2) and J usage is TRBJ2-1; the D is unclear. CDR1 is LGHDT and CDR2 is YNNKEL in the germline V gene (reference sequence). The CDR3 is 16 residues long. V lost 0 bases and J 1 base, leaving 10 bases between the germline ends. The CDR3 loop is CASSQDVGFSYNEQFF. CDR3 DNA: TGTGCCAGCAGCCAAGACGTCGGTTTTTCCTACAATGAGCAGTTCTTC.

The gene calls are TRBV9 and TRBJ2-3, with a weak D call TRBD2 (5 bases). Trimming left V 3 bases short and J 6 bases short, with 23 bases between. The CDR3 spans 17 residues. Germline CDR1 reads SGDLS; CDR2 reads YYNGEE. CDR3 protein: CASSGRGWERSRDTQYF. Written as DNA, the CDR3 is TGTGCCAGCAGCGGAAGAGGGTGGGAGCGGTCGCGTGATACGCAGTATTTT.

In DNA, the CDR3 is TGTGCCAGCAGCCCAGGGCGGGGGAGGCTCGAGCAGTACTTC. Translating it yields CASSPGRGRLEQYF. The V and J genes are TRBV7-2 and TRBJ2-7, with TRBD2 matching 7 bases. This CDR3 is 14 amino acids long. J lost 6 bases, V lost 5 bases, and 10 bases had no gene match. Germline V CDR1 and CDR2: SGHTA, FQGNSA.

J is TRBJ2-2 and V is TRBV6-2 or TRBV6-3, with TRBD2 as a possible D gene (5 bases). Germline CDR1 is MNHEY and CDR2 is SVGEGT. This CDR3 is built from 13 residues. V lost 4 bases, J lost 5 bases, and 8 bases lay in between. The CDR3 DNA reads TGTGCCAGCAGTTGGGGAGCTACCGGGGAGCTGTTTTTT. This gives the protein CASSWGATGELFF.

This chain uses TRBV30 with TRBJ2-7, with D unresolved. Germline V gives CDR1 GTSNPN, CDR2 SVGIG (reference sequence). V gave up 1 base and J gave up 8 bases, with 9 bases separating them. The CDR3 is made up of 11 amino acids. CDR3 region: CAWSDSYKQYF. The CDR3 nucleotides are TGTGCCTGGAGTGACAGTTACAAGCAGTACTTC.

This clone was seen a single time. The chain employs TRBV5-8 and TRBJ2-3; D not resolved. Germline-derived CDR1 and CDR2 are SGHTS and YDEGEE. The V and J ends lost 4 bases and 1 base respectively, with 13 bases between them. This CDR3 has 15 amino acids. In DNA form, the CDR3 reads TGTGCCAGCAGCCCTCGTCTGGGCCGCACAGATACGCAGTATTTT. Amino acids: CASSPRLGRTDTQYF.

This sequence joins TRBV5-1 and TRBJ1-1, with D maybe TRBD1 (6 bases). V lost 5 bases and J 5 bases, leaving 13 bases between the germline ends. Per germline, CDR1 SGHRS and CDR2 YFSETQ. The CDR3 loop spans 13 amino acids. In nucleotides, the CDR3 is TGCGCCAGCAGAAGGGAAACAGGGACTGAAGCTTTCTTT. Translated, it gives CASRRETGTEAFF.

The chain joins TRBV9 to TRBJ2-1; no clear D. This CDR3 is 18 amino acids long. Germline V gene data show CDR1 as SGDLS and CDR2 as YYNGEE. Trimming took off 0 bases at V and 4 bases at J, with 20 bases between the two ends. This CDR3 reads CASSVEDHLGGRYNEQFF. Written as DNA, the CDR3 is TGTGCCAGCAGCGTAGAAGATCATCTAGGTGGTAGGTACAATGAGCAGTTCTTC.

J is TRBJ1-4 and V is TRBV28; D ambiguous. The CDR3 has 13 residues. V lost 5 bases and J lost 4, with 8 bases in between. Germline V lookup: CDR1 MDHEN, CDR2 SYDVKM. The CDR3 region is CASSAAHNEKLFF. The CDR3 DNA follows: TGTGCCAGCAGTGCGGCACATAATGAAAAACTGTTTTTT.

A few counts support this clone. The chain employs TRBV7-9 and TRBJ1-2; D uncertain. This CDR3 contains 14 residues. Germline CDR1 reads SEHNR; CDR2 reads FQNEAQ (reference sequence). V was shortened by 3 bases and J by 4 bases, with 12 bases between the two germline ends. The CDR3 nucleotides are TGTGCCAGCAGCTTCACCGGGGAGGGCTATGGCTACACCTTC. It codes for CASSFTGEGYGYTF.

The chain has TRBV28 and TRBJ2-5; 7 bases align to TRBD2. Trimming cost V 11 bases and J 4 bases; bases outside gene matches: 10. The CDR3 totals 13 residues. Germline values: CDR1 MDHEN, CDR2 SYDVKM. For the CDR3, the DNA is TGTGCCTCGGGGGGAGGGCCCACAGAGACCCAGTACTTC. Protein: CASGGGPTETQYF.

The chain couples TRBV6-5 to TRBJ2-7; TRBD1 aligns across 8 bases. Trimming cost V 5 bases and J 5 bases; bases outside gene matches: 2. The CDR3 sequence is 12 residues long. From germline, CDR1 is MNHEY and CDR2 SVGAGI. The CDR3 DNA is TGTGCCAGCAGTAACAGGGGGGACGAGCAGTACTTC. It is translated as CASSNRGDEQYF.

The CDR3 bases are TGTGCCACCAGTGATGCGCCCGGTTACGGCTACACCTTC. Protein: CATSDAPGYGYTF. The chain links TRBV24-1 to TRBJ1-2; no clear D gene. The V end lost 3 bases, the J end lost 8 bases, and 12 bases lay between the germline ends. The CDR3 totals 13 residues. In germline, CDR1 is KGHDR, CDR2 SFDVKD.

The chain carries TRBV29-1 and TRBJ1-1; 9 bases are a match to TRBD1. Germline lookup yields CDR1 SQVTM and CDR2 ANQGSEA. The trim removed 7 bases at V and 0 bases at J, leaving 6 bases unmatched. This CDR3 is built from 14 residues. The CDR3 DNA is TGCAGCGCCGTACAGGGGGCAATGAACACTGAAGCTTTCTTT. Protein: CSAVQGAMNTEAFF.

The chain links TRBV24-1 to TRBJ2-3; TRBD2 might be the D (6 bases). V was trimmed by 9 bases and J by 0 bases, leaving 12 bases between them. Germline V gene lookup returns CDR1 KGHDR and CDR2 SFDVKD. This CDR3 region has 14 residues. The CDR3, as DNA: TGTGCCACCGCGGGGTTTCCTAGCACAGATACGCAGTATTTT. Its protein is CATAGFPSTDTQYF.

V is TRBV27 and J is TRBJ1-2, with TRBD1 matching over 10 bases. This CDR3 spans 14 amino acids. CDR1 and CDR2 (germline): MNHEY, SMNVEV (reference sequence). The trim removed 6 bases at V and 7 bases at J, leaving 8 bases unmatched. CDR3 sequence (DNA): TGTGCCAGCAGAAAGGGGACAGGGGAAAGTGGCTACACCTTC. This codes for CASRKGTGESGYTF.

The chain is built from TRBV5-8 and TRBJ2-1; the D is unclear. Germline CDR1 is SGHTS and CDR2 is YDEGEE. The CDR3 has 10 amino acids. Trimming took 6 bases from V and 13 from J, leaving 11 bases between them. Here the CDR3 reads CASNIPRQFF. CDR3 coding DNA: TGTGCCAGCAACATCCCACGCCAGTTCTTC.

The chain carries TRBV5-6 and TRBJ2-1, with TRBD1 as a possible D gene (6 bases). CDR3 length: 13 amino acids. V was cut by 4 bases and J by 9 bases, with 14 bases left in between. Looked up from germline, CDR1 is SGHDT and CDR2 is YYEEEE. The CDR3 loop is CASSRPTGFEQFF. CDR3 coding DNA: TGTGCCAGCAGCCGGCCTACAGGGTTTGAGCAGTTCTTC.